Shown below are 5 T cell receptor beta chains from a single sample sequenced in a study of a mutant IDH1 vaccine in newly diagnosed glioma. Time point specified: week 47, end of study. Each vaccine dose was 300 ug of mutant IDH1 20-mer peptide, with topical imiquimod. No cognate antigen is known for these TCRs. Repertoires were generated with immunoSEQ multiplex PCR, while TCRdb's copy carries only in-frame clones and drops some. The table lists about 33,000 clones, 75% of them singletons. This material consisted of PBMCs, taken from a glioma patient whose treatment included an IDH1 peptide vaccine. These receptor sequences come from a man aged 40-49 years with glioma.

There are a few counts of this clone. The CDR3 loop reads CASSLRMNTEAFF. CDR3 nucleotide sequence: TGTGCCAGCAGCTTAAGAATGAACACTGAAGCTTTCTTT. The V gene is TRBV7-6, the J gene TRBJ1-1; D not resolved. Germline lookup yields CDR1 SGHVS and CDR2 FNYEAQ. CDR3 length: 13 amino acids. The V end lost 2 bases, the J end lost 0 bases, and 4 bases lay between the germline ends.

V and J are TRBV21-1 and TRBJ2-1; the table's TRBD2 call for D was not verified on the DNA. TRBV21-1 is marked as a pseudogene. The CDR3 runs to 17 residues. For the CDR3, the DNA is TGTGCCAGCGGGTGCCCATTAGTTGCGGGAGCACTGGATGAGCAGTTCTTC. Translating it yields CASGCPLVAGALDEQFF.

The chain is built from TRBV5-1 and TRBJ1-1; D ambiguous. V was trimmed by 0 bases and J by 3 bases, leaving 9 bases between them. The CDR3 is 14 amino acids. CDR1 and CDR2 (germline): SGHRS, YFSETQ. CDR3 nucleotides: TGCGCCAGCAGCTTGGTACAGTTGGACACTGAAGCTTTCTTT. Amino acid sequence: CASSLVQLDTEAFF.

J is TRBJ2-2 and V is TRBV7-8, with a tentative D call TRBD2 (5 bases). The CDR3 loop spans 17 amino acids. Germline CDR1 SGHVS, CDR2 FQNEAQ. V was trimmed by 6 bases and J by 2 bases, leaving 19 bases between them. CDR3 sequence reads: CASRSVTRTHNTGELFF. The CDR3 DNA follows: TGTGCCAGCAGAAGCGTCACCCGGACTCATAACACCGGGGAGCTGTTTTTT. Supplemented by reference TRBV7-8 and TRBJ2-2, the full variable domain reads GAGVSQSPRYKVAKRGQDVALRCDPISGHVSLFWYQQALGQGPEFLTYFQNEAQLDKSGLPSDRFFAERPEGSVSTLKIQRTQQEDSAVYLCASRSVTRTHNTGELFFGEGSRLTVL.

There are a few counts of this clone. The rearrangement joins TRBV5-4 to TRBJ2-5, with a weak D call TRBD1 (6 bases). The ends were cut back, 3 bases at V and 2 bases at J, with 14 bases in the middle. This CDR3 is built from 15 residues. Looked up from germline, CDR1 is SGHNT and CDR2 is YYREEE (reference sequence). CDR3 region: CASSSMDSSQETQYF. The CDR3 nucleotides are TGTGCCAGCAGCTCAATGGACAGCTCGCAAGAGACCCAGTACTTC.